The 14 T cell receptor beta chains below all came from one sample that was sequenced in a study of shared clonotypes between healthy human individuals. Measured with immunoSEQ multiplex PCR; TCRdb has only the in-frame clones, and not every one. The sample shows about 120,000 clones, about 70% of them seen only once. Specimen: memory CD8+ T cells sorted from blood. The subset is: CD45RO+ cells pooled with CCR7-negative TemRA cells. The receptor set was obtained from a woman between 25 and 40 years old in good health.

The V call is TRBV5-1, the J call TRBJ1-2; no clear D. The V and J ends lost 0 bases and 8 bases respectively, with 14 bases between them. The germline CDR1 and CDR2 sequences are SGHRS and YFSETQ. CDR3 size: 14 residues. The CDR3 here is CASSLGGESWGYTF. The CDR3 DNA sequence: TGCGCCAGCAGCTTGGGAGGAGAGTCGTGGGGCTACACCTTC.

The genes are TRBV6-1 and TRBJ1-1; D is unclear. The CDR3 runs 12 residues. Germline V gene data show CDR1 as MNHNS and CDR2 as SASEGT. V was shortened by 8 bases and J by 3 bases, with 10 bases between the two germline ends. The DNA of the CDR3 is TGTGCCAGCCTCTCAGGTTACACTGAAGCTTTCTTT. It specifies CASLSGYTEAFF.

The V gene is TRBV28, the J gene TRBJ2-7; possible D gene TRBD2, 6 bases. Trimming took 2 bases from V and 9 from J, leaving 23 bases between them. The CDR3 length is 16 residues. Looked up from germline, CDR1 is MDHEN and CDR2 is SYDVKM. The CDR3 bases are TGTGCCAGCAGTTTACTCGCCGGGACTCCCGGTTTGGGGCAGTACTTC. This encodes CASSLLAGTPGLGQYF.

This rearrangement joins TRBV27 to TRBJ2-2, with TRBD2 matching 7 bases. Trimming at V came to 4 bases and at J to 4 bases, leaving 21 bases not matched to a gene. This CDR3 is built from 20 residues. The germline gives CDR1 MNHEY, CDR2 SMNVEV (reference sequence). The CDR3 nucleotides are TGTGCCAGCAGTTCCCTTTCTAGCGGTAATCATGACGGGCCCACCGGGGAGCTGTTTTTT. Amino acids: CASSSLSSGNHDGPTGELFF.

CDR3 coding DNA: TGTGCCAGCAGTGTCGGGGCAGAGGTCGAAGCTTTCTTT. Protein sequence: CASSVGAEVEAFF. This rearrangement joins TRBV2 to TRBJ1-1; a possible D gene is TRBD1 (5 bases). Germline-derived CDR1 and CDR2 are SNHLY and FYNNEI. This CDR3 has 13 amino acids. The V end lost 4 bases, the J end lost 8 bases, and 14 bases lay between the germline ends.

V usage is TRBV7-9 and J usage is TRBJ2-7; D unresolved. The CDR3 length is 12 residues. Germline V gene data show CDR1 as SEHNR and CDR2 as FQNEAQ (reference sequence). The ends were cut back, 6 bases at V and 6 bases at J, with 12 bases in the middle. In DNA form, the CDR3 reads TGTGCCAGCAGTGAAATCCCCTCCGAGCAGTACTTC. Its translation is CASSEIPSEQYF. The variable domain in full, completed from reference TRBV7-9 and TRBJ2-7, reads DTGVSQNPRHKITKRGQNVTFRCDPISEHNRLYWYRQTLGQGPEFLTYFQNEAQLEKSRLLSDRFSAERPKGSFSTLEIQRTEQGDSAMYLCASSEIPSEQYFGPGTRLTVT.

CDR3 nucleotide sequence: TGTGCCAGCAGCTTACTAGCGGGAGTAAGGAATGAGCAGTTCTTC. Translated, it gives CASSLLAGVRNEQFF. The chain carries TRBV7-9 and TRBJ2-1; the match to TRBD2 covers 10 bases. With 2 bases clipped from V and 7 bases from J, the junction kept 5 bases outside the gene matches. Per the germline V gene, CDR1 is SEHNR and CDR2 is FQNEAQ (reference sequence). This CDR3 is 15 amino acids long.

This CDR3 reads CASSLVAGATYNEQFF. CDR3 DNA sequence: TGTGCCAGCAGTCTAGTAGCGGGAGCCACCTACAATGAGCAGTTCTTC. The chain is built from TRBV11-3 and TRBJ2-1; TRBD2 matches 9 bases. CDR3 length equals 16 residues. J was trimmed by 2 bases and V by 6 bases; bases with no gene match: 8. Germline CDR1 reads SGHNT; CDR2 reads YENEEA.

The DNA for the CDR3 is TGTGCCAGCAGAAGAAAAGCGGGAGACTCCTACAATGAGCAGTTCTTC. Its translation: CASRRKAGDSYNEQFF. J is TRBJ2-1 and V is TRBV6-4, with 8 bases matching TRBD2. Germline V gives CDR1 MRHNA, CDR2 SNTAGT. The CDR3 runs to 16 residues. The V and J ends lost 6 bases and 0 bases, in that order; junction bases with no gene match: 7.

This clone was observed a few times. The CDR3 here is CASSQDSEQGGNEQYF. The CDR3 DNA sequence: TGTGCCAGCAGCCAAGATAGCGAACAGGGAGGGAACGAGCAGTACTTC. This chain joins TRBV4-2 and TRBJ2-7, with TRBD2 as a possible D gene (7 bases). The CDR3 is 16 residues long. Trimming shortened V by 0 bases and J by 5 bases, and 17 bases separated the two germline ends. Germline CDR1 reads LGHNA; CDR2 reads YNFKEQ.

The chain uses TRBV15 and TRBJ2-7; D call uncertain. Trimming took off 1 base at V and 3 bases at J, with 13 bases between the two ends. Germline assignment: CDR1 LNHNV and CDR2 YYDKDF (reference sequence). This CDR3 region has 15 residues. CDR3 DNA: TGTGCCACCAGCAGAGTTCTCGGTTGGCGCTACGAGCAGTACTTC. Its protein product is CATSRVLGWRYEQYF.

This clone was found once. This sequence joins TRBV28 and TRBJ2-5; TRBD2 matches at 8 bases. The germline CDR1 and CDR2 sequences are MDHEN and SYDVKM. The J segment lost 4 bases and the V segment lost 8 bases, leaving 3 bases of the junction unmatched. The CDR3 is 12 amino acids. The CDR3 is CASWAGGETQYF. CDR3 coding DNA: TGTGCCAGCTGGGCGGGAGGAGAGACCCAGTACTTC.

This chain connects TRBV5-6 to TRBJ2-7, with a weak D call TRBD2 (5 bases). The CDR3 runs to 15 residues. The ends were cut back, 4 bases at V and 0 bases at J, with 14 bases in the middle. CDR1 and CDR2 from the germline V gene are SGHDT and YYEEEE. CDR3 protein: CASSPPSGNSYEQYF. Here the CDR3 DNA reads TGTGCCAGCAGCCCACCCAGCGGAAACTCCTACGAGCAGTACTTC.

This chain joins TRBV5-1 and TRBJ1-1, with TRBD1 matching over 10 bases. The CDR3 loop spans 12 amino acids. Germline V CDR1 and CDR2: SGHRS, YFSETQ. Trimming at V came to 3 bases and at J to 7 bases, leaving 0 bases not matched to a gene. Here the CDR3 reads CASSWTGGEAFF. The CDR3 DNA follows: TGCGCCAGCAGCTGGACAGGGGGTGAAGCTTTCTTT.